The 27 T cell receptor beta chains reported below all come from one sample, sequenced in a study of T-cell reconstitution after alpha-beta-depleted transplantation in children. The TCRbeta library was prepared with unique molecular identifiers. Via MiXCR, TCRdb re-called the PCR reads, giving one row per CDR3 protein. The repertoire consists of approximately 650,000 distinct CDR3 sequences, with about 12% occurring once and the leading ten covering around 0.76%. The material was PBMCs, obtained before TCRalphabeta/CD19-depleted stem cell transplant. These receptors all come from a girl aged 2-9 years with congenital amegakaryocytic thrombocytopenia, due to receive a stem cell transplant.

The gene calls are TRBV2 and TRBJ2-3; D might be TRBD2 (6 bases). The CDR3 spans 15 residues. Per germline, CDR1 SNHLY and CDR2 FYNNEI. V lost 5 bases to trimming and J lost 0 bases, with 12 bases between them. The CDR3 is CASSTGGISTDTQYF. CDR3 in DNA: TGTGCCAGCAGTACCGGCGGGATTAGCACAGATACGCAGTATTTT.

This clonotype occurred many times. CDR3 protein: CASTPGGWKNTIYF. CDR3 in DNA: TGTGCCAGCACCCCAGGGGGCTGGAAAAACACCATATATTTT. The chain recombines TRBV12-3 or TRBV12-4 with TRBJ1-3, with TRBD1 matching 8 bases. V dropped 7 bases and J dropped 6; count of bases not matched to a gene: 8. CDR3 length equals 14 residues.

This clonotype was recorded a few times. This chain joins TRBV5-1 and TRBJ2-5; D call uncertain. Between the trimmed V and J ends, which lost 1 base and 0 bases, there was a span of 7 bases. This CDR3 contains 14 residues. CDR1 is SGHRS and CDR2 is YFSETQ in the germline V gene. The CDR3 loop is CASSLTTYQETQYF. The CDR3 DNA reads TGCGCCAGCAGCTTGACAACATACCAAGAGACCCAGTACTTC.

This sequence joins TRBV20-1 and TRBJ2-7, with 9 nucleotides matching TRBD2. This CDR3 comprises 13 residues. CDR1 DFQATT and CDR2 SNEGSKA come from the germline V gene (reference sequence). The V gene end was trimmed by 0 bases and the J gene end by 6 bases; junction bases not matched to a gene: 3. The CDR3 reads CSARDLAGTEQYF. In nucleotides, the CDR3 is TGCAGTGCTAGAGACCTAGCGGGAACCGAGCAGTACTTC.

This clonotype was counted ten times or more. The J gene is TRBJ1-2, the V gene TRBV12-3 or TRBV12-4; D unclear. CDR3 length equals 16 residues. V was cut by 5 bases and J by 4 bases, with 20 bases left in between. CDR3 nucleotides: TGTGCCAGCAGTCTGAGCTCGCTAGGGATGGGCTATGGCTACACCTTC. It yields the protein CASSLSSLGMGYGYTF.

This clonotype showed up many times. The rearrangement joins TRBV3-1 to TRBJ2-2, with D hard to call. The V and J ends lost 0 bases and 6 bases respectively, with 8 bases between them. Germline CDR1 and CDR2: LGHDT and YNNKEL (reference sequence). This CDR3 spans 14 amino acids. CDR3 in amino acids: CASSQDPGAGELFF. As DNA, the CDR3 is TGTGCCAGCAGCCAAGATCCTGGCGCCGGGGAGCTGTTTTTT.

This clonotype was observed a single time. This sequence joins TRBV9 and TRBJ2-1; no reliable D call. Trimming took off 1 base at V and 5 bases at J, with 10 bases between the two ends. Germline CDR1 reads SGDLS; CDR2 reads YYNGEE. The CDR3 contains 14 residues. CDR3 DNA: TGTGCCAGCAGCGTATCTGGAACTAACAATGAGCAGTTCTTC. Translation gives CASSVSGTNNEQFF.

As DNA, the CDR3 is TGCGCCAGCAGCTCGGGACTAGCGGTTTCCACAGATACGCAGTATTTT. It translates to CASSSGLAVSTDTQYF. The chain employs TRBV5-1 and TRBJ2-3; 11 bases fit TRBD2. Germline CDR1 SGHRS, CDR2 YFSETQ. The CDR3 consists of 16 residues. V was clipped by 3 bases and J by 2 bases; unmatched bases: 5.

This clonotype was counted ten times or more. CDR3 bases: TGTGCCAGCAGCTTAATGTCGGGAAGTGAGCAGTTCTTC. Encoded protein: CASSLMSGSEQFF. The rearrangement joins TRBV7-8 to TRBJ2-1, with D possibly matching TRBD2 (5 bases). Per germline, CDR1 SGHVS and CDR2 FQNEAQ. V gave up 2 bases and J gave up 9 bases, with 11 bases separating them. The length of the CDR3 is 13 residues.

The sample holds many counts of this clonotype. The chain couples TRBV6-5 to TRBJ2-7, with D perhaps given as TRBD1 or TRBD2 (5 bases each). Trimming removed 3 bases from V and 3 bases from J, with 9 bases in between. Germline-derived CDR1 and CDR2 are MNHEY and SVGAGI. The CDR3 runs 13 residues. DNA of the CDR3: TGTGCCAGCAGTTATTGGGGGAGCTACGAGCAGTACTTC. This translates into CASSYWGSYEQYF.

This clonotype has at least ten counts. This chain connects TRBV29-1 to TRBJ2-7; D unresolved. Germline lookup yields CDR1 SQVTM and CDR2 ANQGSEA. Trimming took off 2 bases at V and 1 base at J, with 9 bases between the two ends. There are 13 residues in the CDR3. CDR3 region: CSVEWAQSYEQYF. The CDR3 bases are TGCAGCGTTGAATGGGCCCAATCCTACGAGCAGTACTTC.

This clonotype was seen a handful of times. The rearrangement joins TRBV7-9 to TRBJ1-2, with no clear D. The V end was cut by 5 bases, the J end by 0 bases, with 16 bases between. Germline assignment: CDR1 SEHNR and CDR2 FQNEAQ (reference sequence). This CDR3 contains 16 residues. CDR3: CASSRTRGKANYGYTF. The DNA of the CDR3 is TGTGCCAGCAGCCGGACGCGGGGTAAAGCTAACTATGGCTACACCTTC.

This clonotype has ten or more counts. This rearrangement joins TRBV20-1 to TRBJ2-3; D perhaps matches TRBD2 (6 bases). In germline, CDR1 is DFQATT, CDR2 SNEGSKA (reference sequence). With 2 bases removed from V and 1 base from J, the gap between germline ends came to 10 bases. The CDR3 loop spans 14 amino acids. CDR3 region: CSARHSSGTDTQYF. DNA of the CDR3: TGCAGTGCTAGACATTCTAGCGGCACAGATACGCAGTATTTT.

This clonotype was recorded at least ten times. Here the CDR3 DNA reads TGTGCCAGCAGTTTACCGTCGCTATTAGGGGACATTCAGTACTTC. As protein: CASSLPSLLGDIQYF. The chain has TRBV28 and TRBJ2-4; TRBD1 is a possible D gene (5 bases). CDR1 is MDHEN, CDR2 SYDVKM, per germline. This CDR3 has 15 residues. The ends were cut back, 2 bases at V and 8 bases at J, with 16 bases in the middle.

The chain has TRBV5-5 and TRBJ2-7, with a possible D match to TRBD2 (6 bases). Per the germline V gene, CDR1 is SGHKS and CDR2 is YYEKEE (reference sequence). Trimming pared 0 bases from V and 2 bases from J, leaving 12 bases between. The CDR3 extends over 15 amino acids. CDR3 sequence reads: CASSLGLAEAYEQYF. DNA for the CDR3: TGTGCCAGCAGCTTGGGATTAGCGGAGGCCTACGAGCAGTACTTC.

The chain recombines TRBV6-5 with TRBJ2-1; 7 bases are a match to TRBD2. This CDR3 spans 18 amino acids. Germline trimming cut 0 bases from V and 3 bases from J; bases unmatched to any gene: 11. The germline CDR1 and CDR2 sequences are MNHEY and SVGAGI. The CDR3 loop is CASSYSAPGVAGYNEQFF. The CDR3 DNA reads TGTGCCAGCAGTTACTCGGCCCCTGGGGTAGCGGGCTACAATGAGCAGTTCTTC.

The gene calls are TRBV10-1 and TRBJ2-3; TRBD2 matches 8 bases. V lost 2 bases and J lost 9; bases outside the gene matches: 10. This CDR3 comprises 15 residues. CDR1 and CDR2 from the germline V gene are WNHNN and SYGVQD (reference sequence). The CDR3: CASSESLAGRATQYF. Here the CDR3 DNA reads TGCGCCAGCAGTGAGAGCCTAGCGGGTCGTGCGACGCAGTATTTT.

This clonotype was seen a handful of times. The chain joins TRBV12-3 or TRBV12-4 to TRBJ2-7; TRBD1 might be the D (6 bases). The CDR3 totals 12 residues. Trimming stripped 5 bases from V and 5 bases from J, with 10 bases between. The CDR3 nucleotides read TGTGCCAGCAGTACAGGGATCAACGAGCAGTACTTC. As protein: CASSTGINEQYF.

This clonotype was detected ten times or more. The J gene is TRBJ1-1, the V gene TRBV12-3 or TRBV12-4; no clear D. V lost 5 bases and J 1 base, leaving 14 bases between the germline ends. The CDR3 consists of 15 residues. The CDR3 nucleotides are TGTGCCAGCAGTAAACACAGCGAGGAGAACACTGAAGCTTTCTTT. This gives the protein CASSKHSEENTEAFF.

V gene TRBV29-1 combines with J gene TRBJ2-1; the D is unclear. Trimming took off 0 bases at V and 7 bases at J, with 7 bases between the two ends. Germline CDR1 is SQVTM and CDR2 is ANQGSEA. The CDR3 has 12 residues. CDR3 DNA sequence: TGCAGCGTTGAAGACTTTAAGAATGAGCAGTTCTTC. This gives the protein CSVEDFKNEQFF.

This clonotype appeared a few times. The genes are TRBV28 and TRBJ2-5; a possible D gene is TRBD1 (6 bases). Trimming took off 5 bases at V and 5 bases at J, with 15 bases between the two ends. Germline V lookup: CDR1 MDHEN, CDR2 SYDVKM. The CDR3 spans 14 residues. The CDR3 loop is CASSAQGPGETQYF. In DNA, the CDR3 is TGTGCCAGCAGTGCTCAGGGGCCCGGGGAGACCCAGTACTTC.

Note on this clonotype: One base away lies a much larger clone, so this may be a sequencing read error. J is TRBJ2-1 and V is TRBV15; possible D gene TRBD2, 5 bases. Germline assignment: CDR1 LNHNV and CDR2 YYDKDF (reference sequence). This CDR3 contains 14 residues. CDR3 in amino acids: CATKDGSSYSEQFF. CDR3 DNA: TGTGCCACCAAAGATGGGAGCTCCTACAGTGAGCAGTTCTTC. Drawing the rest from reference TRBV15 and TRBJ2-1, the complete variable domain is DAMVIQNPRYQVTQFGKPVTLSCSQTLNHNVMYWYQQKSSQAPKLLFHYYDKDFNNEADTPDNFQSRRPNTSFCFLDIRSPGLGDTAMYLCATKDGSSYSEQFFGPGTRLTVL.

The V call is TRBV4-1, the J call TRBJ1-1; D is unresolved. Germline CDR1 reads MGHRA; CDR2 reads YSYEKL. The CDR3 has 16 residues. Trimming cost V 0 bases and J 11 bases, with 22 bases left between them. The CDR3 protein is CASSQDVYKRITGAFF. Written as DNA, the CDR3 is TGCGCCAGCAGCCAAGATGTTTACAAGCGGATCACGGGCGCTTTCTTT.

The chain carries TRBV14 and TRBJ2-3; weak D call: TRBD2 (5 bases). The V gene's germline CDR1 is SGHDN and CDR2 FVKESK. Trimming removed 2 bases from V and 3 bases from J, with 12 bases in between. The CDR3 contains 15 residues. The CDR3 DNA is TGTGCCAGCAGCCAACTAGCTTTTGGGACAGATACGCAGTATTTT. Protein: CASSQLAFGTDTQYF.

This clonotype was recorded at least ten times. The chain links TRBV12-3 or TRBV12-4 to TRBJ1-1, with 7 bases that match TRBD1. The CDR3 runs to 14 residues. The junction had 5 bases not matched to a gene; V was cut back by 7 bases and J by 0 bases. CDR3 nucleotides: TGTGCCAGCACCATGGGACAGTTGAACACTGAAGCTTTCTTT. Its protein product is CASTMGQLNTEAFF.

This clonotype has a count of ten or more. The J gene is TRBJ2-3, the V gene TRBV5-1; the D gene is possibly TRBD2 (6 bases). CDR3 length: 14 amino acids. V was cut by 4 bases and J by 2 bases, with 11 bases left in between. Germline loops: CDR1 SGHRS, CDR2 YFSETQ. The chain's CDR3 is CASSATLATDTQYF. CDR3 nucleotides: TGCGCCAGCAGCGCTACACTAGCCACAGATACGCAGTATTTT. Drawing the rest from reference TRBV5-1 and TRBJ2-3, the complete variable domain is KAGVTQTPRYLIKTRGQQVTLSCSPISGHRSVSWYQQTPGQGLQFLFEYFSETQRNKGNFPGRFSGRQFSNSRSEMNVSTLELGDSALYLCASSATLATDTQYFGPGTRLTVL.

This clonotype was seen at least ten times. This chain uses TRBV7-6 with TRBJ2-1, with 11 nucleotides matching TRBD2. From germline, CDR1 is SGHVS and CDR2 FNYEAQ. The CDR3 sequence is 15 residues long. V trimming: 3 bases; J trimming: 8 bases; junction bases outside the gene matches: 6. For the CDR3, the DNA is TGTGCCAGCAGCTTTTTAGCGGGAGGGCCCGATGAGCAGTTCTTC. As protein: CASSFLAGGPDEQFF.